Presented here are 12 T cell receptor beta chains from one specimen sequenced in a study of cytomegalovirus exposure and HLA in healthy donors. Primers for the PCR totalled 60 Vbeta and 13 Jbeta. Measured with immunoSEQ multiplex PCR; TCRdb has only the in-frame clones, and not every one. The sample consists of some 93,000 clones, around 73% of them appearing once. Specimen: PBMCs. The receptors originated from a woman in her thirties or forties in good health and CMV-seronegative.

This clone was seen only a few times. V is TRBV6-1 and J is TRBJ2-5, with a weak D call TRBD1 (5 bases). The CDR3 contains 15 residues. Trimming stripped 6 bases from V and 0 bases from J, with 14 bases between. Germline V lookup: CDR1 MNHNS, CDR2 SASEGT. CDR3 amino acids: CASSPGRGDQETQYF. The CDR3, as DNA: TGTGCCAGCAGCCCCGGTAGGGGCGACCAAGAGACCCAGTACTTC.

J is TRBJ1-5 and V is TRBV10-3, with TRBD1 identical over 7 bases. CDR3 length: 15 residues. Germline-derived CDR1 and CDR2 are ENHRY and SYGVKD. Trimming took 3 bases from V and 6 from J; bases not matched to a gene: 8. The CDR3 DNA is TGTGCCATCAGTGACCCGACAGGGACCGGTCAGCCCCAGCATTTT. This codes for CAISDPTGTGQPQHF.

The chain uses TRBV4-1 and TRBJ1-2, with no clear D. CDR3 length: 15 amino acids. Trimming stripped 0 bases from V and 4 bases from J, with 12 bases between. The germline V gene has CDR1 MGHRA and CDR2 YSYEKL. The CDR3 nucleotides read TGCGCCAGCAGCCAAGAAGCCCGGTTTTTCTATGGCTACACCTTC. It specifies CASSQEARFFYGYTF.

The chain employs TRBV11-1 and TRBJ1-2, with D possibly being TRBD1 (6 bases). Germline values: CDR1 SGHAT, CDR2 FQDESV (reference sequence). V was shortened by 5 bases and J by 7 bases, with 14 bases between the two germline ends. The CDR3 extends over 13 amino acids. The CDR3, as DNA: TGTGCCAGCAGCCCGGGACAATTCGGTGGCTACACCTTC. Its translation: CASSPGQFGGYTF.

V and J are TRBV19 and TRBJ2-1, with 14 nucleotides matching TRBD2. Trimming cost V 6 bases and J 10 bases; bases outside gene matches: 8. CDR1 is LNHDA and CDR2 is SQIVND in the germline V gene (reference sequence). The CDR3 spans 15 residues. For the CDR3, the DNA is TGTGCCAGTAGACGAGCGGGACTAGCGGGAGTCGAGCAGTTCTTC. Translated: CASRRAGLAGVEQFF.

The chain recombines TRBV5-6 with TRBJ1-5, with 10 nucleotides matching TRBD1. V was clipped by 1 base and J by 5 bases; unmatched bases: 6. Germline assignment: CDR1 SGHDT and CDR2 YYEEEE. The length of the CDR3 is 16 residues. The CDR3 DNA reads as TGTGCCAGCAGCTTGTACCGGGACAGGGGTTATCAGCCCCAGCATTTT. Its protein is CASSLYRDRGYQPQHF.

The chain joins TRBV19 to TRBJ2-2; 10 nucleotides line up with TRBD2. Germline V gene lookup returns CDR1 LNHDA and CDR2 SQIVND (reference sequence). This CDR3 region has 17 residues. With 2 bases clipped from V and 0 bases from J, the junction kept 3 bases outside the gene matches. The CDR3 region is CASSIPSGRANTGELFF. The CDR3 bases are TGTGCCAGTAGTATACCCAGCGGGAGGGCGAACACCGGGGAGCTGTTTTTT.

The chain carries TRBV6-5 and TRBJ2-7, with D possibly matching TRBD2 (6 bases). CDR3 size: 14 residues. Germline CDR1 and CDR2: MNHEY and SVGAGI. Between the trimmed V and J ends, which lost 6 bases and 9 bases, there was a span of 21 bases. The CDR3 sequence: CASRPPGALMVQYF. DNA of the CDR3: TGTGCCAGCAGGCCCCCGGGAGCTTTAATGGTGCAGTACTTC.

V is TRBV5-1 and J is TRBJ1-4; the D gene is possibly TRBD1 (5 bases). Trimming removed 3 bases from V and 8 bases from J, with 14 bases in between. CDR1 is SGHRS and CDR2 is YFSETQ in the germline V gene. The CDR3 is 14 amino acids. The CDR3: CASSSRGPDEKLFF. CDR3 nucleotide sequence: TGCGCCAGCAGCTCGCGGGGACCGGACGAAAAACTGTTTTTT.

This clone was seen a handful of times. The CDR3 coding sequence is TGCGCCAGCACTCTCGGCGGGATCCAAGAGACCCAGTACTTC. Its translation: CASTLGGIQETQYF. This rearrangement joins TRBV5-1 to TRBJ2-5, with D possibly being TRBD2 (6 bases). Germline V gene lookup returns CDR1 SGHRS and CDR2 YFSETQ. The ends were cut back, 6 bases at V and 1 base at J, with 13 bases in the middle. This CDR3 is built from 14 residues.

The CDR3 coding sequence is TGTGCCAGCAGTTCCACGGGACAGGGGTTAGGACAGCCCCAGCATTTT. Translation gives CASSSTGQGLGQPQHF. This sequence joins TRBV6-5 and TRBJ1-5; TRBD1 matches at 10 bases. This CDR3 spans 16 amino acids. Germline V CDR1 and CDR2: MNHEY, SVGAGI. J lost 7 bases, V lost 4 bases, and 10 bases had no gene match.

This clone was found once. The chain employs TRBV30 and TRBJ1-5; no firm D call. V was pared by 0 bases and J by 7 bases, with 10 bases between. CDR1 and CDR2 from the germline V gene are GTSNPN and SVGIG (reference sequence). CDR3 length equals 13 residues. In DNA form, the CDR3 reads TGTGCCTGGAGTGTTAAAAGTGGCCAGCCCCAGCATTTT. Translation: CAWSVKSGQPQHF.